This TCR beta chain was captured in a study of cytotoxic CD8 clonotypes in ibrutinib-treated CLL. Study details: The patients comprised approximately ten relapsed/refractory and more than 14 treatment-naive cases, roughly 18 IGHV unmutated. General study findings and limits: Baseline values of clonality outstripped age-matched healthy donors and followed circulating CD8+ T-cell counts.

A single count supports this clone. The antigen is undetermined. In the same sample, other DNA sequences code for this CDR3. TCRdb's table, derived via immunoSEQ multiplex PCR, lists solely in-frame clones and lacks some. The data contain 150,000 or so clones, approximately 80% of them seen just once; the ten biggest clones take up under 5.5%. V dropped 0 bases and J dropped 0 bases, with 8 bases sitting between them. The V gene's germline CDR1 is KGHSH and CDR2 LQKENI. The length of the CDR3 is 15 residues. Library input was about 2 micrograms of DNA from cryopreserved PBMCs. This sequence joins TRBV18 and TRBJ1-2; D is perhaps TRBD1 (5 bases). The TCR sequence derives from a human donor with chronic lymphocytic leukemia. Sample: PBMCs, taken after 24 months of ibrutinib treatment. CDR3 protein: CASSPPAGPNYGYTF. CDR3 nucleotide sequence: TGTGCCAGCTCACCACCGGCAGGGCCTAACTATGGCTACACCTTC.